The rows below give T cell receptor beta chains drawn from one sample of a study of blood T cell repertoires in COVID-19. Profiling relied on immunoSEQ multiplex PCR, and the TCRdb table lists in-frame clones only, not all of them. The sample consists of roughly 400,000 clones, over 75% of them appearing once. Sequenced material: PBMCs or T cells enriched from blood (not recorded which). The source is a woman aged 18 to 35 who had been exposed to COVID-19. Both conserved end residues are part of each CDR3. Fields, in order: CDR3 DNA, CDR3 protein, clone size, V gene, J gene, D gene. The D gene is left open where the match is weak. Size is stated for part of the rows, as once, few or many counts, or as a class when the clone is expanded.

cdr3_nt: TGTGCCACCAATCCTCAGGGGTTGAACAATGGCTACACCTTC
cdr3_aa: CATNPQGLNNGYTF
clone_size: -
v_call: TRBV2
j_call: TRBJ1-2
d_call: -

cdr3_nt: TGCAGCGTCCGGGACAGCCAGTATGAAAAACTGTTTTTT
cdr3_aa: CSVRDSQYEKLFF
clone_size: -
v_call: TRBV29-1
j_call: TRBJ1-4
d_call: TRBD1

cdr3_nt: TGTGCCAGCAAAACAGGGAGTACTCAGCCCCAGCATTTT
cdr3_aa: CASKTGSTQPQHF
clone_size: -
v_call: TRBV27
j_call: TRBJ1-5
d_call: -

cdr3_nt: TGCGCCAGCAGCATGGACACAAACACCGGGGAGCTGTTTTTT
cdr3_aa: CASSMDTNTGELFF
clone_size: -
v_call: TRBV5-1
j_call: TRBJ2-2
d_call: -

cdr3_nt: TGTGCCAGCAGCTTAGCACAGCCCCATAATTCACCCCTCCACTTT
cdr3_aa: CASSLAQPHNSPLHF
clone_size: few
v_call: TRBV7-9
j_call: TRBJ1-6
d_call: -

cdr3_nt: TGTGCCAGCAGCATCGGACAGAGCTCTGGGGCCAACGTCCTGACTTTC
cdr3_aa: CASSIGQSSGANVLTF
clone_size: -
v_call: TRBV9
j_call: TRBJ2-6
d_call: -

cdr3_nt: TGTGCCACCAGCAGAGATCGGGGTCGCGGGGCATCCTCTGGAAACACCATATATTTT
cdr3_aa: CATSRDRGRGASSGNTIYF
clone_size: -
v_call: TRBV15
j_call: TRBJ1-3
d_call: -

cdr3_nt: TGTGCCAGCAGTGACCGGACAGGGGGCAGCGCTAGCTATGGCTACACCTTC
cdr3_aa: CASSDRTGGSASYGYTF
clone_size: -
v_call: TRBV6-4
j_call: TRBJ1-2
d_call: TRBD1

cdr3_nt: TGTGCCAGCAGCTCGACAGGGCCAATGAACACTGAAGCTTTCTTT
cdr3_aa: CASSSTGPMNTEAFF
clone_size: once
v_call: TRBV7-9
j_call: TRBJ1-1
d_call: TRBD1

cdr3_nt: TGTGCCAGCAGCCAAGCCTCCGGACACTACAATGAGCAGTTCTTC
cdr3_aa: CASSQASGHYNEQFF
clone_size: -
v_call: TRBV14
j_call: TRBJ2-1
d_call: -

cdr3_nt: TGTGCCAGCAGTGAAGGCGGGACGAACACCGGGGAGCTGTTTTTT
cdr3_aa: CASSEGGTNTGELFF
clone_size: -
v_call: TRBV2
j_call: TRBJ2-2
d_call: -

cdr3_nt: TGTGCCAGCAGAGGACAGTCTTCCTACGAGCAGTACTTC
cdr3_aa: CASRGQSSYEQYF
clone_size: -
v_call: TRBV25-1
j_call: TRBJ2-7
d_call: -

cdr3_nt: TGTGCCAGCAGCTCCCAGGGGACAGGGGGGTACTACGAGCAGTACTTC
cdr3_aa: CASSSQGTGGYYEQYF
clone_size: -
v_call: TRBV7-2
j_call: TRBJ2-7
d_call: TRBD1

cdr3_nt: TGTGCCAGCAGCCAGCTAAGTTGGGGCGGGGGTGAAGCTTTCTTT
cdr3_aa: CASSQLSWGGGEAFF
clone_size: once
v_call: TRBV14
j_call: TRBJ1-1
d_call: -

cdr3_nt: TGTGCCACCAGTGATTTTTTTAGCGGGAGCACAGATACGCAGTATTTT
cdr3_aa: CATSDFFSGSTDTQYF
clone_size: few
v_call: TRBV24-1
j_call: TRBJ2-3
d_call: TRBD2

cdr3_nt: TGCGCCAGCAGCCAAGTATTTACTAGTGGCCAAGAGACCCAGTACTTC
cdr3_aa: CASSQVFTSGQETQYF
clone_size: -
v_call: TRBV4-1
j_call: TRBJ2-5
d_call: -

cdr3_nt: TGTGCCAGCAGCGCCGACAGGACTTATAGCAATCAGCCCCAGCATTTT
cdr3_aa: CASSADRTYSNQPQHF
clone_size: -
v_call: TRBV7-2
j_call: TRBJ1-5
d_call: -

cdr3_nt: TGTGCCAGCAGTTCCCGGAGGGCTGAAGGAGGTGAGCAGTTCTTC
cdr3_aa: CASSSRRAEGGEQFF
clone_size: once
v_call: TRBV27
j_call: TRBJ2-1
d_call: -

cdr3_nt: TGTGCCAGTAGTCGACGGGAGGGCAATCAGCCCCAGCATTTT
cdr3_aa: CASSRREGNQPQHF
clone_size: many
v_call: TRBV19
j_call: TRBJ1-5
d_call: -

cdr3_nt: TGTGCTAGCAGCTTATCCCCGGTCTACGAGCAGTACTTC
cdr3_aa: CASSLSPVYEQYF
clone_size: -
v_call: TRBV7-7
j_call: TRBJ2-7
d_call: -

cdr3_nt: TGTGCCAGCAGCGCCGGGACAGGGGGCGCATCCTATAATTCACCCCTCCACTTT
cdr3_aa: CASSAGTGGASYNSPLHF
clone_size: -
v_call: TRBV9
j_call: TRBJ1-6
d_call: TRBD1

cdr3_nt: TGTGCCAGCAGCTTCCCTCTGGGACAGGGGATCACCGGGGAGCTGTTTTTT
cdr3_aa: CASSFPLGQGITGELFF
clone_size: -
v_call: TRBV7-9
j_call: TRBJ2-2
d_call: TRBD1

cdr3_nt: TGTGCCACCAGTGAGGCTGGGACTAGCGGGATGGATACGCAGTATTTT
cdr3_aa: CATSEAGTSGMDTQYF
clone_size: -
v_call: TRBV24-1
j_call: TRBJ2-3
d_call: TRBD2

cdr3_nt: TGTGCCAGCAGTCTCGGACAGACTGGAGTCGCTGAAGCTTTCTTT
cdr3_aa: CASSLGQTGVAEAFF
clone_size: -
v_call: TRBV28
j_call: TRBJ1-1
d_call: -

cdr3_nt: TGTGCCAGCAGCCCGATCGATGGACTAGCGGTAGATACGCAGTATTTT
cdr3_aa: CASSPIDGLAVDTQYF
clone_size: -
v_call: TRBV13
j_call: TRBJ2-3
d_call: TRBD2

cdr3_nt: TGTGCCATCAGTGAGTTCATACAGGGTAGGGAAGCTCGGACTGAAGCTTTCTTT
cdr3_aa: CAISEFIQGREARTEAFF
clone_size: once
v_call: TRBV10-3
j_call: TRBJ1-1
d_call: -

cdr3_nt: TGCGCCAGCAGCCAAGAGATAGCGGGGGGCCCGACAATAAACACAGATACGCAGTATTTT
cdr3_aa: CASSQEIAGGPTINTDTQYF
clone_size: -
v_call: TRBV4-3
j_call: TRBJ2-3
d_call: TRBD2

cdr3_nt: TGCACCAGCAGCCAAGATCCTGGTATAACGAGCAATGAGCAGTTCTTC
cdr3_aa: CTSSQDPGITSNEQFF
clone_size: -
v_call: TRBV1
j_call: TRBJ2-1
d_call: -

cdr3_nt: TGTGCCAGCACCCCCGGTAGCGGAGCCTACAATGAGCAGTTCTTC
cdr3_aa: CASTPGSGAYNEQFF
clone_size: -
v_call: TRBV7-6
j_call: TRBJ2-1
d_call: -

cdr3_nt: TGTGCCATCAGTGACCAGGGGGCTGGGTATGGCTACACCTTC
cdr3_aa: CAISDQGAGYGYTF
clone_size: -
v_call: TRBV10-3
j_call: TRBJ1-2
d_call: TRBD1

cdr3_nt: TGTGCCGGACAGGGGTTGGGCTATGGCTACACCTTC
cdr3_aa: CAGQGLGYGYTF
clone_size: -
v_call: TRBV2
j_call: TRBJ1-2
d_call: TRBD1

cdr3_nt: TGCGCCAGCAGCATAGGACTAGCCTACGAGCAGTACTTC
cdr3_aa: CASSIGLAYEQYF
clone_size: -
v_call: TRBV5-1
j_call: TRBJ2-7
d_call: TRBD2

cdr3_nt: TGCGCCAGCAGCCGAATCTCGGCCGAGGGATTCGAAGAGACCCAGTACTTC
cdr3_aa: CASSRISAEGFEETQYF
clone_size: -
v_call: TRBV4-1
j_call: TRBJ2-5
d_call: -

cdr3_nt: TGCAGCGTCGACTATTCTGGAGGGAGTGAGCAGTACTTC
cdr3_aa: CSVDYSGGSEQYF
clone_size: -
v_call: TRBV29-1
j_call: TRBJ2-7
d_call: -

cdr3_nt: TGTGCCAGCAGCCACACAACAGGGTATAGCAATCAGCCCCAGCATTTT
cdr3_aa: CASSHTTGYSNQPQHF
clone_size: -
v_call: TRBV4-2
j_call: TRBJ1-5
d_call: -

cdr3_nt: TGTGCCAGCAGCTTAGCGCCACTAGCGGGAGAAGAGACCCAGTACTTC
cdr3_aa: CASSLAPLAGEETQYF
clone_size: once
v_call: TRBV7-9
j_call: TRBJ2-5
d_call: TRBD2

cdr3_nt: TGTGCCAGCAGTGAACTTAGACAGGGACGTGGCTACACCTTC
cdr3_aa: CASSELRQGRGYTF
clone_size: few
v_call: TRBV2
j_call: TRBJ1-2
d_call: TRBD1

cdr3_nt: TGTGCCAGCAGTGGGAATCAGGGGGTACCCCAAGAGACCCAGTACTTC
cdr3_aa: CASSGNQGVPQETQYF
clone_size: -
v_call: TRBV2
j_call: TRBJ2-5
d_call: TRBD1

cdr3_nt: TGTGCCAGCAGTACGGCCGGGACAGATAGGAATGAGCAGTTCTTC
cdr3_aa: CASSTAGTDRNEQFF
clone_size: -
v_call: TRBV28
j_call: TRBJ2-1
d_call: TRBD1

cdr3_nt: TGTGCCAGCAGTTTAGGGCAGGGGATCTATGGCTACACCTTC
cdr3_aa: CASSLGQGIYGYTF
clone_size: -
v_call: TRBV28
j_call: TRBJ1-2
d_call: -

cdr3_nt: TGTGCCAGTAGTATCGCCGGGACAGCCATCGGGGCTTTCTTT
cdr3_aa: CASSIAGTAIGAFF
clone_size: few
v_call: TRBV19
j_call: TRBJ1-1
d_call: TRBD1

cdr3_nt: TGTGCCAGCAGTTTTCAGATACCCTACGAGCAGTACTTC
cdr3_aa: CASSFQIPYEQYF
clone_size: -
v_call: TRBV28
j_call: TRBJ2-7
d_call: -

cdr3_nt: TGTGCCAGCAGCTTAAGACAGAGCTATGGCTACACCTTC
cdr3_aa: CASSLRQSYGYTF
clone_size: once
v_call: TRBV7-6
j_call: TRBJ1-2
d_call: -

cdr3_nt: TGTGCCAGCAGTTTACTGACTAGCGGCTACGAGCAGTACTTC
cdr3_aa: CASSLLTSGYEQYF
clone_size: -
v_call: TRBV27
j_call: TRBJ2-7
d_call: TRBD2

cdr3_nt: TGTGCCAGCAGTTTAGTGGGAGGGTCCTACGAGCAGTACTTC
cdr3_aa: CASSLVGGSYEQYF
clone_size: -
v_call: TRBV27
j_call: TRBJ2-7
d_call: TRBD2

cdr3_nt: TGCGCCAGCAGCTCATGGACTAGCGGGGTTCGCACAGATACGCAGTATTTT
cdr3_aa: CASSSWTSGVRTDTQYF
clone_size: -
v_call: TRBV5-1
j_call: TRBJ2-3
d_call: TRBD2